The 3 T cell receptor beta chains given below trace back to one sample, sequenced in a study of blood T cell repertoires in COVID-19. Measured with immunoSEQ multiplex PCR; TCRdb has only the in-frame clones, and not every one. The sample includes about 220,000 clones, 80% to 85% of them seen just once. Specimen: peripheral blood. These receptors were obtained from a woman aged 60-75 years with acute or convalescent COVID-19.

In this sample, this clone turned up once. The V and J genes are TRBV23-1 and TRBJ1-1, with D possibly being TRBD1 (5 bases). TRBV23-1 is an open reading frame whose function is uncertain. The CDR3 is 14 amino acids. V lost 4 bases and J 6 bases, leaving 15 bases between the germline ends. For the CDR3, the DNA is TGCGCCAGCAGTCTCCCCGAGGGGAGGGCTGAAGCTTTCTTT. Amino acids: CASSLPEGRAEAFF.

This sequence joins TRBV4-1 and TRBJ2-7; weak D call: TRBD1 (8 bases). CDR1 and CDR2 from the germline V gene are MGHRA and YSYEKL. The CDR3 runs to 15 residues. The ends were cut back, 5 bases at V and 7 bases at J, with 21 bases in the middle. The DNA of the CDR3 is TGCGCCAGCAGCTCCTGGACAGGGAGGGGGGAAGAGCAGTACTTC. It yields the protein CASSSWTGRGEEQYF.

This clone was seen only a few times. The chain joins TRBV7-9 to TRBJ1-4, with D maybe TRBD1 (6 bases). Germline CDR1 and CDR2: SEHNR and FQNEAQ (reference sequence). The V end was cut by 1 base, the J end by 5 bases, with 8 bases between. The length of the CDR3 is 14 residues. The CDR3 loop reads CASSLGQDNEKLFF. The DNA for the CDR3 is TGTGCCAGCAGCTTAGGACAGGACAATGAAAAACTGTTTTTT.